These T cell receptor beta chains were read from a single sample in a study of Tregs in tolerant kidney transplant recipients. Data came from immunoSEQ multiplex PCR; TCRdb stores just in-frame clones and leaves some out. The data hold 50,000 or so clones, with about 90% observed a single time. The source was CD8+ T cells from blood (PBMCs), collected 24 months after the transplant. The receptors were gathered from a human patient who received a combined kidney and bone marrow transplant. Some T cells may possibly be graft donor cells. Both conserved end residues are part of each CDR3. Fields, in order: CDR3 length, V gene, J gene, CDR3 protein.

15	TRBV13	TRBJ2-3	CASSRLAGATDTQYF
15	TRBV9	TRBJ1-6	CASSPQTGGYSPLHF
14	TRBV27	TRBJ2-1	CASSLDRVYNEQFF
15	TRBV4-1	TRBJ1-3	CASSQNRGPGNTIYF
14	TRBV7-9	TRBJ2-3	CASSSGFYTDTQYF
12	TRBV7-9	TRBJ2-1	CASTSGSNEQFF
16	TRBV7-9	TRBJ1-2	CASRATRQLPPHGYTF
11	TRBV9	TRBJ2-1	CASSVGPEQFF
13	TRBV9	TRBJ2-7	CASSVEEGYEQYF
13	TRBV7-9	TRBJ2-1	CASSSDPLAEQFF
18	TRBV19	TRBJ2-2	CASSIEGRGTPRTGELFF
17	TRBV7-9	TRBJ2-5	CASNAEYSGGVQETQYF
13	TRBV30	TRBJ1-5	CAWSPGGRQPQHF
12	TRBV13	TRBJ2-1	CASSSDSNEQFF
15	TRBV15	TRBJ1-4	CATSAAGTGNEKLFF
13	TRBV25-1	TRBJ1-5	CASRGRGNQPQHF
14	TRBV27	TRBJ1-2	CASSSGLMNYGYTF
15	TRBV6-1	TRBJ2-3	CASSLAGTSTDTQYF
15	TRBV4-1	TRBJ2-7	CASSQRAGGSYEQYF
21	TRBV9	TRBJ2-1	CASSVGVGGPMGLVHGGEQFF
14	TRBV19	TRBJ1-1	CASSIGGGNTEAFF
13	TRBV15	TRBJ1-4	CATSRVFHEKLFF
13	TRBV29-1	TRBJ2-7	CSVTTGDSYEQYF
13	TRBV30	TRBJ1-2	CAWRTQVTGGYTF
13	TRBV7-9	TRBJ1-1	CASSLTGVTEAFF
13	TRBV29-1	TRBJ2-7	CSVSYRGVAEQYF
13	TRBV19	TRBJ2-2	CASSAGVAGELFF
15	TRBV6-5	TRBJ2-1	CASSYGVAGGPEQFF
15	TRBV10-3	TRBJ2-3	CAISESRGSADTQYF
15	TRBV11-2	TRBJ2-5	CASSLVIDRVETQYF
13	TRBV6-5	TRBJ1-2	CASGSGTADGYTF
15	TRBV11-2	TRBJ1-2	CASSHQDKGGYGYTF
15	TRBV19	TRBJ2-1	CASSMGASPYNEQFF
15	TRBV19	TRBJ2-1	CASIRESGGSDEQFF
17	TRBV13	TRBJ2-1	CATTTGRGRMGFNEQFF
17	TRBV5-6	TRBJ1-5	CASSLANMFREDQPQHF
15	TRBV5-1	TRBJ1-1	CASSLRRDRGTEAFF
14	TRBV19	TRBJ2-7	CASSSILSPYEQYF
15	TRBV19	TRBJ2-1	CASSIVALTYNEQFF
16	TRBV27	TRBJ2-1	CASSLSGGGEYNEQFF
15	TRBV5-1	TRBJ1-3	CASSSPGISGNTIYF
14	TRBV2	TRBJ2-5	CASREDGLTETQYF
15	TRBV7-9	TRBJ2-5	CASSLAAEIQETQYF
14	TRBV4-1	TRBJ1-1	CASSQSVQGVEAFF
12	TRBV4-2	TRBJ2-3	CASSLAGDTQYF